A single sample is the source of the 20 T cell receptor beta chains below, sequenced in a study of shared clonotypes between healthy human individuals. Assay used: immunoSEQ multiplex PCR; TCRdb lists only in-frame clones, some missing. The table records 1.4 million to 1.5 million clones, approximately 97% of them present only once. Sample: naive CD4+ T cells sorted from blood. As to subset: CD45RA+ positively selected. The source is a man younger than 45 in good health.

The V and J genes are TRBV7-2 and TRBJ1-1; weak D call: TRBD1 (6 bases). Looked up from germline, CDR1 is SGHTA and CDR2 is FQGNSA. The CDR3 has 15 residues. Trimming took 4 bases from V and 3 from J, leaving 15 bases between them. For the CDR3, the DNA is TGTGCCAGCAGCTCACAGGGCCTCTCCTACACTGAAGCTTTCTTT. Amino acids: CASSSQGLSYTEAFF. The variable domain in full, with the rest retrieved from reference TRBV7-2 and TRBJ1-1, is GAGVSQSPSNKVTEKGKDVELRCDPISGHTALYWYRQSLGQGLEFLIYFQGNSAPDKSGLPSDRFSAERTGGSVSTLTIQRTQQEDSAVYLCASSSQGLSYTEAFFGQGTRLTVV.

The chain employs TRBV9 and TRBJ2-7; tentatively, D is TRBD1 (6 bases). Germline CDR1 SGDLS, CDR2 YYNGEE. V gave up 0 bases and J gave up 2 bases, with 9 bases separating them. The CDR3 is made up of 14 amino acids. CDR3 loop: CASSVAGEPYEQYF. CDR3 DNA sequence: TGTGCCAGCAGCGTAGCAGGGGAGCCCTACGAGCAGTACTTC.

The chain recombines TRBV5-1 with TRBJ1-2; D may be TRBD1 (6 bases). The germline V gene encodes CDR1 SGHRS and CDR2 YFSETQ. V lost 4 bases and J lost 2, with 12 bases in between. The CDR3 has 14 residues. CDR3 nucleotide sequence: TGCGCCAGCAGCAGAGACAGGCCAAACTATGGCTACACCTTC. Its protein product is CASSRDRPNYGYTF.

The gene calls are TRBV27 and TRBJ2-4; D is possibly TRBD1 (5 bases). Trimming left V 3 bases short and J 8 bases short, with 20 bases between. CDR3 length equals 16 residues. Germline lookup yields CDR1 MNHEY and CDR2 SMNVEV (reference sequence). The CDR3 bases are TGTGCCAGCAGTTTGGCAGGGCCACCAGCCCAGGACATTCAGTACTTC. Amino acid sequence: CASSLAGPPAQDIQYF.

The rearrangement joins TRBV19 to TRBJ2-3; TRBD2 agrees at 9 bases. The CDR3 covers 16 residues. The J segment lost 0 bases and the V segment lost 5 bases, leaving 6 bases of the junction unmatched. Germline loops: CDR1 LNHDA, CDR2 SQIVND (reference sequence). The CDR3 sequence is CASSRFTSGSTDTQYF. The CDR3 DNA reads TGTGCCAGTAGTCGATTTACTAGCGGGAGCACAGATACGCAGTATTTT.

The J gene is TRBJ2-3, the V gene TRBV5-1; a weak D match, TRBD1 (7 bases). This CDR3 region has 15 residues. V was shortened by 0 bases and J by 3 bases, with 11 bases between the two germline ends. CDR1 and CDR2 (germline): SGHRS, YFSETQ. The CDR3 reads CASSLEEGATDTQYF. Here the CDR3 DNA reads TGCGCCAGCAGCTTGGAGGAGGGGGCAACAGATACGCAGTATTTT.

V gene TRBV23-1 combines with J gene TRBJ1-2; no clear D gene. TRBV23-1 falls under the ORF class, with uncertain function. V shed 4 bases and J shed 2 bases, with 17 bases lying between them. The CDR3 spans 16 residues. The CDR3 here is CASSRGDGNGNYGYTF. CDR3 nucleotides: TGCGCCAGCAGTCGGGGAGACGGTAATGGGAACTATGGCTACACCTTC.

The gene calls are TRBV6-1 and TRBJ2-3; 9 positions match TRBD2. The CDR3 totals 17 residues. From germline, CDR1 is MNHNS and CDR2 SASEGT. The V segment lost 2 bases and the J segment 3 bases; nucleotides outside the gene matches: 9. The CDR3 bases are TGTGCCAGCAGTGAAAGATCCAGCGGGAGGTGGACAGATACGCAGTATTTT. Its translation: CASSERSSGRWTDTQYF.

The rearrangement links TRBV2 to TRBJ1-1, with TRBD1 identical over 7 bases. Germline trimming cut 6 bases from V and 5 bases from J; bases unmatched to any gene: 9. The CDR3 totals 14 residues. Per germline, CDR1 SNHLY and CDR2 FYNNEI. CDR3 nucleotide sequence: TGTGCCAGCAGCGACAGGGCCGAGGGAACTGAAGCTTTCTTT. Protein sequence: CASSDRAEGTEAFF.

The V call is TRBV30, the J call TRBJ1-3; no clear D gene. The CDR3 loop spans 13 amino acids. Germline-derived CDR1 and CDR2 are GTSNPN and SVGIG (reference sequence). Trimming cost V 3 bases and J 7 bases, with 13 bases left between them. In DNA form, the CDR3 reads TGTGCCTGGAGCACGATGGGGTGGAACACCATATATTTT. Translation: CAWSTMGWNTIYF. The variable domain in full, with the rest retrieved from reference TRBV30 and TRBJ1-3, is SQTIHQWPATLVQPVGSPLSLECTVEGTSNPNLYWYRQAAGRGLQLLFYSVGIGQISSEVPQNLSASRPQDRQFILSSKKLLLSDSGFYLCAWSTMGWNTIYFGEGSWLTVV.

V gene TRBV28 combines with J gene TRBJ2-7, with unresolved D. The CDR3 extends over 14 amino acids. Germline V gives CDR1 MDHEN, CDR2 SYDVKM. V lost 3 bases and J 3 bases, leaving 12 bases between the germline ends. CDR3 region: CASSFWSSDYEQYF. CDR3 bases: TGTGCCAGCAGTTTTTGGTCAAGCGACTACGAGCAGTACTTC.

This clone was picked up one time. Other DNA sequences in this sample translate to the same CDR3. The chain has TRBV27 and TRBJ2-7; TRBD1 might be the D (6 bases). Trimming took 1 base from V and 0 from J, leaving 10 bases between them. Germline values: CDR1 MNHEY, CDR2 SMNVEV (reference sequence). The CDR3 is 15 residues long. The CDR3 is CASSLYPGASYEQYF. The CDR3 DNA is TGTGCCAGCAGTTTATACCCAGGGGCCTCCTACGAGCAGTACTTC.

This clone has a single count. The chain employs TRBV15 and TRBJ1-5, with D unclear. CDR3 length: 15 residues. V lost 1 base and J lost 7, with 14 bases in between. Germline V lookup: CDR1 LNHNV, CDR2 YYDKDF (reference sequence). Here the CDR3 reads CATSRGDGIRQPQHF. In DNA form, the CDR3 reads TGTGCCACCAGCAGAGGAGACGGGATTCGGCAGCCCCAGCATTTT.

The chain couples TRBV6-1 to TRBJ2-1; possibly TRBD1 for D (7 bases). This CDR3 has 15 residues. Germline CDR1 and CDR2: MNHNS and SASEGT. V was clipped by 1 base and J by 7 bases, with 14 bases between them. The CDR3 DNA follows: TGTGCCAGCAGTGAAGGACTGACAGGGAGGAATGAGCAGTTCTTC. This encodes CASSEGLTGRNEQFF.

This rearrangement joins TRBV5-1 to TRBJ2-3; no clear D gene. V gave up 0 bases and J gave up 3 bases, with 11 bases separating them. The length of the CDR3 is 15 residues. Germline values: CDR1 SGHRS, CDR2 YFSETQ. In DNA, the CDR3 is TGCGCCAGCAGCTTGGGTAGGGATTGGACAGATACGCAGTATTTT. Encoded protein: CASSLGRDWTDTQYF.

The rearrangement links TRBV6-6 to TRBJ2-1; D is undetermined. The CDR3 contains 12 residues. V lost 0 bases, J lost 12 bases, and 9 bases lay in between. CDR1 MNHNY and CDR2 SVGAGI come from the germline V gene (reference sequence). The CDR3 DNA is TGTGCCAGCAGTTACTCCGGAGTAGGGCAGTTCTTC. It specifies CASSYSGVGQFF.

J is TRBJ2-7 and V is TRBV2; 12 bases map to TRBD1. Germline values: CDR1 SNHLY, CDR2 FYNNEI. This CDR3 contains 16 residues. The V and J ends lost 3 bases and 0 bases, in that order; junction bases with no gene match: 3. The DNA for the CDR3 is TGTGCCAGCAGTGAGGGACAGGGGGCCAGCTCCTACGAGCAGTACTTC. Translating it yields CASSEGQGASSYEQYF.

The rearrangement uses TRBV7-7 and TRBJ2-5, with TRBD1 matching 7 bases. The CDR3 loop spans 13 amino acids. V lost 5 bases to trimming and J lost 4 bases; unmatched junction nucleotides: 4. From germline, CDR1 is SSHAT and CDR2 FNYEAQ (reference sequence). CDR3 in amino acids: CASSDRVGETQYF. In DNA form, the CDR3 reads TGTGCCAGCAGCGACAGGGTGGGAGAGACCCAGTACTTC.

This clone has a single count. The chain links TRBV2 to TRBJ1-1; D unresolved. The CDR3 spans 14 residues. Per germline, CDR1 SNHLY and CDR2 FYNNEI. Trimming shortened V by 4 bases and J by 3 bases, and 12 bases separated the two germline ends. In DNA form, the CDR3 reads TGTGCCAGCAGTGTGCTTACAGCCCACACTGAAGCTTTCTTT. Translated, it gives CASSVLTAHTEAFF. The full variable domain, completed using reference TRBV2 and TRBJ1-1, is EPEVTQTPSHQVTQMGQEVILRCVPISNHLYFYWYRQILGQKVEFLVSFYNNEISEKSEIFDDQFSVERPDGSNFTLKIRSTKLEDSAMYFCASSVLTAHTEAFFGQGTRLTVV.

This clone appeared a single time. The genes are TRBV28 and TRBJ2-1, with 16 bases aligning to TRBD2. The CDR3 has 16 residues. J lost 10 bases, V lost 4 bases, and 7 bases had no gene match. CDR1 is MDHEN, CDR2 SYDVKM, per germline. In nucleotides, the CDR3 is TGTGCCAGCAGTTCCTCCGGGACTAGCGGGAGGGAGGAGCAGTTCTTC. Its translation: CASSSSGTSGREEQFF.